This TCR beta chain was documented in a study of naive and memory T cell subsets. Study-level points and caveats: Clonotypes here are unpaired alpha or beta chain sequences. From naive to CM, EM and EMRA, diversity decreased and Gini increased.

In this sample, this clonotype turned up many times. Antigen specificity is unknown. An equimolar mix of two oligonucleotides served as the beta constant-region primer for TRBC1 and TRBC2. One entry per CDR3 protein, called by TCRdb with MiXCR from the UMI-ligation and nested PCR reads. The data show 120,000 to 150,000 distinct CDR3 sequences, over 15% seen once. Trimming took 6 bases from V and 1 from J; bases not matched to a gene: 7. This CDR3 has 15 amino acids. CDR1 and CDR2 (germline): MNHNY, SVGAGI (reference sequence). Cells stained for CD3, CD4, CD8, CD45RA and CD27 were sorted into four subsets.

This TCR derives from a human donor in good health. Material: naive CD4+ T cells from blood. The genes are TRBV6-6 and TRBJ2-3; 7 bases fit TRBD2. CDR3 region: CASSKGGPGTDTQYF. As DNA, the CDR3 is TGTGCCAGCAGCAAGGGAGGGCCAGGCACAGATACGCAGTATTTT.